These 24 T cell receptor beta chains originate from one sample sequenced in a study of cytomegalovirus exposure and HLA in healthy donors. 60 Vbeta and 13 Jbeta primers were used in PCR. Profiling relied on immunoSEQ multiplex PCR, and the TCRdb table lists in-frame clones only, not all of them. The sample lists some 130,000 clones, around 77% occurring once. What was sequenced was PBMCs. These receptors all come from a man aged 25 to 45 in good health and CMV-seronegative.

This chain joins TRBV5-1 and TRBJ1-2; D perhaps matches TRBD1 (6 bases). Per germline, CDR1 SGHRS and CDR2 YFSETQ. The CDR3 contains 13 residues. V was cut by 1 base and J by 6 bases, with 10 bases left in between. The CDR3 DNA sequence: TGCGCCAGCAGCTTGCAAGGGGGGGATGGCTACACCTTC. It yields the protein CASSLQGGDGYTF.

The J gene is TRBJ2-2, the V gene TRBV10-3, with no clear D. CDR1 is ENHRY, CDR2 SYGVKD, per germline. The CDR3 length is 15 residues. With 4 bases removed from V and 0 bases from J, the gap between germline ends came to 9 bases. The CDR3 coding sequence is TGTGCCATCAGTGCAGGCCAGACGAACACCGGGGAGCTGTTTTTT. Amino acids: CAISAGQTNTGELFF.

The genes are TRBV2 and TRBJ2-7; 11 bases map to TRBD1. This CDR3 has 15 amino acids. Germline V gene lookup returns CDR1 SNHLY and CDR2 FYNNEI. The J segment lost 4 bases and the V segment lost 5 bases, leaving 7 bases of the junction unmatched. CDR3 in DNA: TGTGCCAGCAGTACCAGGACAGGGGGCATGTACGAGCAGTACTTC. Translated: CASSTRTGGMYEQYF. Full variable domain (missing parts from reference TRBV2 and TRBJ2-7): EPEVTQTPSHQVTQMGQEVILRCVPISNHLYFYWYRQILGQKVEFLVSFYNNEISEKSEIFDDQFSVERPDGSNFTLKIRSTKLEDSAMYFCASSTRTGGMYEQYFGPGTRLTVT.

This chain uses TRBV5-1 with TRBJ1-4, with TRBD1 matching 9 bases. The J segment lost 0 bases and the V segment lost 4 bases, leaving 7 bases of the junction unmatched. CDR1 and CDR2 from the germline V gene are SGHRS and YFSETQ. The CDR3 is 17 amino acids. Here the CDR3 DNA reads TGCGCCAGCAGCCCAGGACAGGGGACCTCAACTAATGAAAAACTGTTTTTT. Translating it yields CASSPGQGTSTNEKLFF.

CDR3 protein: CASSAGTSVYEQYF. In DNA, the CDR3 is TGTGCCAGCAGCGCCGGGACTAGCGTCTACGAGCAGTACTTC. The J gene is TRBJ2-7, the V gene TRBV7-6; TRBD2 agrees at 10 bases. The CDR3 runs 14 residues. The trim removed 5 bases at V and 3 bases at J, leaving 4 bases unmatched. Germline assignment: CDR1 SGHVS and CDR2 FNYEAQ.

The chain recombines TRBV29-1 with TRBJ2-7; 9 bases match TRBD2. The CDR3 spans 16 residues. Germline V lookup: CDR1 SQVTM, CDR2 ANQGSEA. V shed 4 bases and J 5 bases; nucleotides not matched to a gene: 15. CDR3 amino acids: CSVGGPSTSGYHEQYF. CDR3 nucleotide sequence: TGCAGCGTTGGGGGTCCGTCGACTAGCGGCTATCACGAGCAGTACTTC.

This clone was observed a few times. The chain is built from TRBV28 and TRBJ1-1; no clear D gene. CDR3 length: 13 residues. V gave up 7 bases and J gave up 0 bases, with 9 bases separating them. Germline V gene sequence: CDR1 MDHEN, CDR2 SYDVKM. DNA of the CDR3: TGTGCCAGCAACGTAGTAATGAACACTGAAGCTTTCTTT. It encodes CASNVVMNTEAFF.

This clone was counted between two and nine times. The chain couples TRBV11-2 to TRBJ2-7, with D maybe TRBD1 (6 bases). This CDR3 region has 16 residues. Germline lookup yields CDR1 SGHAT and CDR2 FQNNGV. Trimming removed 5 bases at V and 0 bases at J, with 17 bases between. The chain's CDR3 is CASSQLRGRGSYEQYF. CDR3 in DNA: TGTGCCAGCAGCCAACTCAGGGGCAGAGGCTCCTACGAGCAGTACTTC. Combining the CDR3 with reference TRBV11-2 and TRBJ2-7 gives the whole variable domain EAGVAQSPRYKIIEKRQSVAFWCNPISGHATLYWYQQILGQGPKLLIQFQNNGVVDDSQLPKDRFSAERLKGVDSTLKIQPAKLEDSAVYLCASSQLRGRGSYEQYFGPGTRLTVT.

The chain carries TRBV15 and TRBJ1-2; the match to TRBD1 covers 10 bases. V shed 8 bases and J 6 bases; nucleotides not matched to a gene: 9. This CDR3 is built from 14 residues. CDR1 is LNHNV, CDR2 YYDKDF, per germline (reference sequence). This chain's CDR3 is CATSNSDRGHGYTF. In nucleotides, the CDR3 is TGTGCCACCTCGAATTCCGACAGGGGGCATGGCTACACCTTC.

V gene TRBV5-1 combines with J gene TRBJ2-2, with 12 bases lining up with TRBD2. CDR1 and CDR2 (germline): SGHRS, YFSETQ. The CDR3 is 18 amino acids. V shed 0 bases and J 1 base; nucleotides not matched to a gene: 4. The CDR3 DNA reads as TGCGCCAGCAGCTTGGCGGAACTAGCGGGAGGGAACACCGGGGAGCTGTTTTTT. Amino acids: CASSLAELAGGNTGELFF.

The chain links TRBV19 to TRBJ1-4; 11 bases agree with TRBD1. V lost 3 bases and J lost 7; bases outside the gene matches: 7. CDR3 length: 16 amino acids. From germline, CDR1 is LNHDA and CDR2 SQIVND (reference sequence). In DNA, the CDR3 is TGTGCCAGTAGTATCACTCCCGGGACAGGGGGTGAAAAACTGTTTTTT. It encodes CASSITPGTGGEKLFF.

This clone was counted a few times. The chain links TRBV7-9 to TRBJ2-7; 8 bases align to TRBD2. Per the germline V gene, CDR1 is SEHNR and CDR2 is FQNEAQ (reference sequence). There are 15 residues in the CDR3. V gave up 1 base and J gave up 3 bases; unmatched junction bases: 5. CDR3 bases: TGTGCCAGCAGCTTAGGCCAGCGGGAGATCTACGAGCAGTACTTC. Its protein is CASSLGQREIYEQYF.

The V gene is TRBV6-1, the J gene TRBJ2-1; 7 bases are shared with TRBD2. The CDR3 loop spans 17 amino acids. CDR1 is MNHNS and CDR2 is SASEGT in the germline V gene. The ends lost 4 bases at V and 3 bases at J; junction bases unmatched: 12. CDR3 protein: CASSASFLAAGYNEQFF. CDR3 coding DNA: TGTGCCAGCAGTGCATCCTTCCTAGCGGCCGGCTACAATGAGCAGTTCTTC.

This clone was counted between two and nine times. This chain joins TRBV15 and TRBJ1-5; a possible D gene is TRBD1 (6 bases). This CDR3 is 18 amino acids long. Germline CDR1 is LNHNV and CDR2 is YYDKDF (reference sequence). V was pared by 0 bases and J by 4 bases, with 19 bases between. The CDR3 region is CATSREVRQGLINQPQHF. In DNA form, the CDR3 reads TGTGCCACCAGCAGAGAAGTAAGGCAGGGGTTGATAAATCAGCCCCAGCATTTT.

CDR3 DNA sequence: TGTGCCAGCAGTTTATCTGTTCGGTTGAACAATGAGCAGTTCTTC. This gives the protein CASSLSVRLNNEQFF. The chain employs TRBV28 and TRBJ2-1; no clear D gene. The germline V and J ends were trimmed by 1 base and 5 bases, with 12 bases remaining between them. CDR3 size: 15 residues. CDR1 and CDR2 (germline): MDHEN, SYDVKM.

The chain couples TRBV27 to TRBJ2-1; a weak D match, TRBD2 (6 bases). V dropped 2 bases and J dropped 9 bases, with 8 bases sitting between them. There are 12 residues in the CDR3. Per the germline V gene, CDR1 is MNHEY and CDR2 is SMNVEV (reference sequence). For the CDR3, the DNA is TGTGCCAGCAGTTTAGTGGGGGGTGAGCAGTTCTTC. Amino acids: CASSLVGGEQFF.

The J gene is TRBJ2-7, the V gene TRBV29-1; TRBD1 agrees at 11 bases. The germline gives CDR1 SQVTM, CDR2 ANQGSEA. CDR3 size: 14 residues. The V and J ends lost 7 bases and 3 bases, in that order; junction bases with no gene match: 8. This chain's CDR3 is CSAMKGTGGYEQYF. CDR3 in DNA: TGCAGCGCTATGAAGGGGACAGGGGGCTACGAGCAGTACTTC.

This chain links TRBV11-1 with TRBJ2-3, with D perhaps matching TRBD2 (6 bases). Germline V gene data show CDR1 as SGHAT and CDR2 as FQDESV (reference sequence). CDR3 length: 13 amino acids. Trimming took 4 bases from V and 5 from J, leaving 10 bases between them. For the CDR3, the DNA is TGTGCCAGCAGCTCCGGGACTGGAGATACGCAGTATTTT. Translated: CASSSGTGDTQYF.

This sequence joins TRBV5-4 and TRBJ1-6, with TRBD1 identical over 10 bases. Trimming at V came to 5 bases and at J to 4 bases, leaving 6 bases not matched to a gene. This CDR3 has 16 amino acids. In germline, CDR1 is SGHNT, CDR2 YYREEE (reference sequence). Here the CDR3 DNA reads TGTGCCAGCAGGGACCGGGACAGGGGTTATAATTCACCCCTCCACTTT. This gives the protein CASRDRDRGYNSPLHF. Full variable domain (rest looked up from reference TRBV5-4 and TRBJ1-6): ETGVTQSPTHLIKTRGQQVTLRCSSQSGHNTVSWYQQALGQGPQFIFQYYREEENGRGNFPPRFSGLQFPNYSSELNVNALELDDSALYLCASRDRDRGYNSPLHFGNGTRLTVT.

V is TRBV5-1 and J is TRBJ2-5, with a tentative D call TRBD1 (5 bases). Per the germline V gene, CDR1 is SGHRS and CDR2 is YFSETQ. The CDR3 has 13 residues. Trimming removed 4 bases at V and 2 bases at J, with 9 bases between. CDR3: CASSADSQETQYF. The CDR3 DNA is TGCGCCAGCAGCGCAGACAGTCAAGAGACCCAGTACTTC.

The V gene is TRBV7-3, the J gene TRBJ2-1, with 14 bases that match TRBD2. Germline V gene sequence: CDR1 SGHTA, CDR2 FQGTGA. V dropped 5 bases and J dropped 7; count of bases not matched to a gene: 4. The CDR3 covers 15 residues. Here the CDR3 DNA reads TGTGCCAGCAGCCCTAGACTAGCGGGAGGGAATGAGCAGTTCTTC. It is translated as CASSPRLAGGNEQFF.

Here the CDR3 DNA reads TGTGCCAGCAGTGGGACCGGGGGTGGCTACACCTTC. Its protein product is CASSGTGGGYTF. J is TRBJ1-2 and V is TRBV6-5; D may be TRBD1 (5 bases). CDR1 and CDR2 from the germline V gene are MNHEY and SVGAGI. V was cut by 5 bases and J by 7 bases, with 11 bases left in between. The CDR3 covers 12 residues.

The genes are TRBV6-6 and TRBJ2-3; possible D gene TRBD2, 5 bases. CDR1 and CDR2 (germline): MNHNY, SVGAGI (reference sequence). Trimming took off 7 bases at V and 0 bases at J, with 8 bases between the two ends. The CDR3 loop spans 13 amino acids. CDR3 amino acids: CASIGGSTDTQYF. DNA of the CDR3: TGTGCCAGCATCGGCGGGAGCACAGATACGCAGTATTTT.

V and J are TRBV27 and TRBJ2-7, with a possible D match to TRBD1 (6 bases). V was clipped by 6 bases and J by 3 bases, with 18 bases between them. The CDR3 covers 15 residues. CDR1 is MNHEY and CDR2 is SMNVEV in the germline V gene (reference sequence). The CDR3 region is CASSPGDGFGYEQYF. In DNA form, the CDR3 reads TGTGCCAGCAGCCCAGGGGATGGGTTTGGCTACGAGCAGTACTTC.